What follows is one TCR beta chain and its context. This sample stems from a study of shared clonotypes between healthy human individuals. Terminally differentiated effector memory CD45RA+ cells were excluded from the naive CD8 cells, which were CD45RO-negative and positively selected for CCR7. Here immunoSEQ multiplex PCR was the method, and the copy in TCRdb shows in-frame clones only, minus some. The sample records about 2 million clones, approximately 94% being singletons. Germline V gives CDR1 MGHDK, CDR2 SYGVNS. Trimming removed 1 base at V and 2 bases at J, with 18 bases between. This CDR3 is built from 18 residues.

This clonotype was sampled from a man between 18 and 35 years old in good health. This chain joins TRBV25-1 and TRBJ2-1, with D possibly called TRBD1 or TRBD2 (5 bases each). The sequenced sample was naive CD8+ T cells sorted from blood. The CDR3 DNA follows: TGTGCCAGCAGTGAATGGGGCAGCGGACGAGGGGCCTACAATGAGCAGTTCTTC. Translation gives CASSEWGSGRGAYNEQFF.